The clone carrying this T cell receptor beta chain appeared a few times. These data belong to a study of blood T cell repertoires in COVID-19. In the study overall: Acute and convalescent COVID-19 specimens originated in the United States, Italy and Spain. From T cells, B-cell-depleted T cells, or PBMCs came the material, which was cDNA or gDNA.

In the authors' workflow: Scientists estimated how many nucleated cells there were by amplifying reference gene primers. Here immunoSEQ multiplex PCR was the method, and the copy in TCRdb shows in-frame clones only, minus some. That table is the source of V, J and clone size, and D and trimming were worked out from the DNA. Counted here are 10,000 to 15,000 clones, 70% to 85% occurring once; the ten biggest clones make up 6% to 7%. The Seattle site enrolled patients during active infection and followed them longitudinally. Trimming pared 5 bases from V and 4 bases from J, leaving 23 bases between. CDR1 is SGHTA, CDR2 FQGNSA, per germline. The CDR3 is 17 residues long.

This TCR was sampled from a man between 60 and 75 years old with COVID-19, enrolled during active disease. The chain employs TRBV7-2 and TRBJ1-2; D is ambiguous. Material for sequencing was peripheral blood. CDR3 protein: CASSPGSGSQSLYGYTF. Here the CDR3 DNA reads TGTGCCAGCAGCCCGGGGTCGGGCTCCCAATCCCTCTATGGCTACACCTTC.